Presented here are 26 T cell receptor beta chains from one specimen sequenced in a study of T cells in Graves' hyperthyroidism and ophthalmopathy. Amplified regions were TCR beta CDR3 sequences from RNA transcripts. The TCR CDR3 first-round RT-PCR relied on the HTBI primer set. One entry per CDR3 protein, called by TCRdb with MiXCR from the multiplex PCR reads. The sample has roughly 800,000 distinct CDR3 sequences, 38% seen once. The specimen was blood. The receptors were gathered from a man between 18 and 35 years old with Graves' hyperthyroidism.

There are many counts of this clonotype. The V call is TRBV2, the J call TRBJ2-2; no clear D. V was cut by 4 bases and J by 0 bases, with 6 bases left in between. Germline values: CDR1 SNHLY, CDR2 FYNNEI. CDR3 length: 14 residues. In DNA, the CDR3 is TGTGCCAGCAGTGGTCTAGCGAACACCGGGGAGCTGTTTTTT. It codes for CASSGLANTGELFF.

At least ten counts were recorded for this clonotype. The rearrangement uses TRBV29-1 and TRBJ1-4; no definite D call. Germline CDR1 is SQVTM and CDR2 is ANQGSEA. The CDR3 totals 12 residues. The ends were cut back, 4 bases at V and 5 bases at J, with 8 bases in the middle. The CDR3 DNA follows: TGCAGCGTTGTCGCAGAGAATGAAAAACTGTTTTTT. It specifies CSVVAENEKLFF.

This clonotype was seen a few times. J is TRBJ1-1 and V is TRBV11-2, with D possibly being TRBD1 (5 bases). The ends were cut back, 0 bases at V and 1 base at J, with 15 bases in the middle. The CDR3 sequence is 17 residues long. Germline V CDR1 and CDR2: SGHAT, FQNNGV. This CDR3 is CASSLDRRPGRNTEAFF. The CDR3 DNA reads as TGTGCCAGCAGCTTAGATCGTCGGCCAGGGAGGAACACTGAAGCTTTCTTT.

The rearrangement links TRBV20-1 to TRBJ2-7, with D perhaps given as TRBD1 or TRBD2 (5 bases each). Germline values: CDR1 DFQATT, CDR2 SNEGSKA (reference sequence). V was shortened by 6 bases and J by 3 bases, with 18 bases between the two germline ends. This CDR3 comprises 14 residues. In nucleotides, the CDR3 is TGCAGTGCCAGCAGCTCGGGGCTCAACTACGAGCAGTACTTC. Encoded protein: CSASSSGLNYEQYF.

V usage is TRBV20-1 and J usage is TRBJ2-5; D gene unclear. The CDR3 runs 11 residues. The germline V gene encodes CDR1 DFQATT and CDR2 SNEGSKA (reference sequence). With 5 bases removed from V and 2 bases from J, the gap between germline ends came to 6 bases. CDR3 protein: CSARHQETQYF. The CDR3 coding sequence is TGCAGTGCTCGCCATCAAGAGACCCAGTACTTC.

The J gene is TRBJ1-5, the V gene TRBV29-1; tentative D call: TRBD1 (6 bases). The CDR3 is 10 amino acids. Germline V gene data show CDR1 as SQVTM and CDR2 as ANQGSEA. Between the trimmed V and J ends, which lost 8 bases and 13 bases, there was a span of 15 bases. This chain's CDR3 is CSTARGTQHF. The CDR3 nucleotides are TGCAGCACCGCGAGAGGGACACAGCATTTT.

This clonotype was observed a handful of times. The chain couples TRBV20-1 to TRBJ2-7, with D maybe TRBD2 (6 bases). Per the germline V gene, CDR1 is DFQATT and CDR2 is SNEGSKA (reference sequence). The CDR3 has 14 residues. The germline V and J ends were trimmed by 4 bases and 2 bases, with 15 bases remaining between them. The chain's CDR3 is CSAIGTSQTYEQYF. The CDR3 nucleotides are TGCAGTGCTATAGGGACTTCACAAACCTACGAGCAGTACTTC.

This clonotype has at least ten counts. The chain employs TRBV11-2 and TRBJ2-5; D call uncertain. Trimming stripped 4 bases from V and 4 bases from J, with 4 bases between. Germline V lookup: CDR1 SGHAT, CDR2 FQNNGV. The CDR3 runs to 11 residues. CDR3 sequence reads: CASSSSETQYF. The CDR3 nucleotides are TGTGCCAGCAGCTCCTCAGAGACCCAGTACTTC. Based on the CDR3 plus reference TRBV11-2 and TRBJ2-5, the full variable domain is EAGVAQSPRYKIIEKRQSVAFWCNPISGHATLYWYQQILGQGPKLLIQFQNNGVVDDSQLPKDRFSAERLKGVDSTLKIQPAKLEDSAVYLCASSSSETQYFGPGTRLLVL.

The genes are TRBV5-1 and TRBJ2-2; a weak D match, TRBD2 (5 bases). The CDR3 has 13 amino acids. V was pared by 2 bases and J by 7 bases, with 9 bases between. CDR1 SGHRS and CDR2 YFSETQ come from the germline V gene. In DNA form, the CDR3 reads TGCGCCAGCAGCTTAGAGGGATTCGGGGAGCTGTTTTTT. Protein product: CASSLEGFGELFF.

This clonotype was seen a handful of times. The junction shows a germline mismatch at one end, possibly a read error. The chain is built from TRBV7-9 and TRBJ1-5; possibly TRBD1 for D (5 bases). Germline-derived CDR1 and CDR2 are SEHNR and FQNEAQ (reference sequence). The CDR3 consists of 11 residues. The CDR3 protein is CASSNTGRVRF. The CDR3 DNA follows: TGTGCCAGCAGTAATACCGGCAGGGTCCGTTTT.

This clonotype has a count of ten or more. J is TRBJ2-5 and V is TRBV7-9, with D possibly called TRBD1 or TRBD2 (5 bases each). CDR1 SEHNR and CDR2 FQNEAQ come from the germline V gene (reference sequence). V lost 1 base to trimming and J lost 4 bases, with 13 bases between them. CDR3 length: 15 amino acids. CDR3 sequence: CASSLDGAAGETQYF. CDR3 DNA sequence: TGTGCCAGCAGCTTAGATGGGGCGGCGGGAGAGACCCAGTACTTC.

The table lists this clonotype with many counts. The V gene is TRBV15, the J gene TRBJ2-2; no clear D. V was clipped by 4 bases and J by 3 bases, with 6 bases between them. There are 13 residues in the CDR3. CDR1 and CDR2 (germline): LNHNV, YYDKDF (reference sequence). The CDR3 nucleotides are TGTGCCACCAGCATCGCTTACACCGGGGAGCTGTTTTTT. This codes for CATSIAYTGELFF.

The V and J genes are TRBV5-1 and TRBJ1-1; D unclear. V gave up 1 base and J gave up 0 bases, with 19 bases separating them. Germline lookup yields CDR1 SGHRS and CDR2 YFSETQ. The CDR3 consists of 18 residues. The CDR3 sequence is CASSLLGIQLLMNTEAFF. CDR3 bases: TGCGCCAGCAGCTTGTTGGGCATACAGCTACTAATGAACACTGAAGCTTTCTTT.

This clonotype came up many times. The chain links TRBV19 to TRBJ2-2, with D perhaps TRBD1 (6 bases). CDR3 size: 14 residues. Per germline, CDR1 LNHDA and CDR2 SQIVND (reference sequence). The germline V and J ends were trimmed by 6 bases and 3 bases, with 11 bases remaining between them. In DNA, the CDR3 is TGTGCCAGTAGCTGGACAGTCGACACCGGGGAGCTGTTTTTT. Translation: CASSWTVDTGELFF.

The sample holds a few counts of this clonotype. This sequence joins TRBV10-3 and TRBJ2-2; 10 nucleotides line up with TRBD1. The CDR3 is 16 residues long. With 10 bases clipped from V and 4 bases from J, the junction kept 12 bases outside the gene matches. Germline V gene lookup returns CDR1 ENHRY and CDR2 SYGVKD. The CDR3 loop is CASRQGQGLGTGELFF. The CDR3 DNA follows: TGTGCCAGCAGGCAGGGACAGGGGTTGGGCACCGGGGAGCTGTTTTTT.

There are many counts of this clonotype. This sequence joins TRBV7-9 and TRBJ1-1; no firm D call. V lost 4 bases, J lost 4 bases, and 7 bases lay in between. The CDR3 sequence is 12 residues long. The germline V gene has CDR1 SEHNR and CDR2 FQNEAQ (reference sequence). CDR3 amino acids: CASSYSTTEAFF. CDR3 bases: TGTGCCAGCAGCTACAGTACCACTGAAGCTTTCTTT. The variable domain in full, with the rest retrieved from reference TRBV7-9 and TRBJ1-1, is DTGVSQNPRHKITKRGQNVTFRCDPISEHNRLYWYRQTLGQGPEFLTYFQNEAQLEKSRLLSDRFSAERPKGSFSTLEIQRTEQGDSAMYLCASSYSTTEAFFGQGTRLTVV.

The chain carries TRBV29-1 and TRBJ1-4, with 11 bases matching TRBD1. V lost 4 bases and J lost 8; bases outside the gene matches: 6. Germline loops: CDR1 SQVTM, CDR2 ANQGSEA. The CDR3 length is 14 residues. The CDR3 region has the DNA TGCAGCGTTGCCGGGACAGGGGGAAGGGAAAAACTGTTTTTT. Translation: CSVAGTGGREKLFF.

This clonotype was counted only a few times. V is TRBV4-3 and J is TRBJ2-7; D is unclear. From germline, CDR1 is LGHNA and CDR2 YSLEER. Deletions cut 0 bases from V and 6 bases from J, with 12 bases between. CDR3 size: 14 residues. DNA of the CDR3: TGCGCCAGCAGCCAAGAGCCCGACCCTTCCGAGCAGTACTTC. This translates into CASSQEPDPSEQYF.

V and J are TRBV7-9 and TRBJ2-7; D is possibly TRBD1 (6 bases). The ends were cut back, 3 bases at V and 3 bases at J, with 12 bases in the middle. Germline CDR1 reads SEHNR; CDR2 reads FQNEAQ (reference sequence). CDR3 size: 14 residues. CDR3 amino acids: CASSFRQANYEQYF. CDR3 bases: TGTGCCAGCAGCTTCCGACAGGCTAACTACGAGCAGTACTTC.

This clonotype was detected many times. This chain connects TRBV5-1 to TRBJ2-5, with D maybe TRBD2 (5 bases). V was shortened by 2 bases and J by 7 bases, with 9 bases between the two germline ends. The CDR3 has 12 residues. Germline V lookup: CDR1 SGHRS, CDR2 YFSETQ. The chain's CDR3 is CASSLEDSTQYF. The CDR3 DNA sequence: TGCGCCAGCAGCTTAGAGGACTCGACCCAGTACTTC.

The rearrangement joins TRBV4-1 to TRBJ2-7; a weak D match, TRBD1 (6 bases). The V and J ends lost 0 bases and 4 bases respectively, with 10 bases between them. CDR1 is MGHRA, CDR2 YSYEKL, per germline. This CDR3 is built from 14 residues. CDR3 in DNA: TGCGCCAGCAGCCAAGAGGCTACAGGGTACGAGCAGTACTTC. Its translation: CASSQEATGYEQYF.

The V gene is TRBV6-5, the J gene TRBJ1-1; TRBD1 matches 7 bases. V shed 2 bases and J 0 bases; nucleotides not matched to a gene: 3. The germline gives CDR1 MNHEY, CDR2 SVGAGI. CDR3 length: 15 amino acids. As DNA, the CDR3 is TGTGCCAGCAGTTACAGGGACAGCATGAACACTGAAGCTTTCTTT. Translating gives CASSYRDSMNTEAFF.

This clonotype was observed many times. V usage is TRBV10-3 and J usage is TRBJ2-7, with a tentative D call TRBD2 (6 bases). The CDR3 length is 13 residues. Per germline, CDR1 ENHRY and CDR2 SYGVKD. Trimming shortened V by 0 bases and J by 7 bases, and 10 bases separated the two germline ends. The CDR3 here is CAISESYGREQYF. The DNA for the CDR3 is TGTGCCATCAGTGAGTCTTATGGGAGGGAGCAGTACTTC.

The rearrangement links TRBV7-6 to TRBJ1-4, with 7 bases identical to TRBD1. The CDR3 is 14 amino acids. The V gene's germline CDR1 is SGHVS and CDR2 FNYEAQ. V was clipped by 6 bases and J by 4 bases; unmatched bases: 5. CDR3 loop: CASRPRDSNEKLFF. In DNA, the CDR3 is TGTGCCAGCAGACCCCGGGACAGTAATGAAAAACTGTTTTTT.

This clonotype was detected many times. The CDR3 DNA reads TGTGCCAGCAGTTCCACAGGTACCACCATGAACACTGAAGCTTTCTTT. Amino acid sequence: CASSSTGTTMNTEAFF. The chain uses TRBV7-9 and TRBJ1-1; a possible D gene is TRBD1 (5 bases). The CDR3 spans 16 residues. V was cut by 6 bases and J by 0 bases, with 17 bases left in between. Looked up from germline, CDR1 is SEHNR and CDR2 is FQNEAQ (reference sequence).

This clonotype was recorded at least ten times. V is TRBV12-3 or TRBV12-4 and J is TRBJ1-2, with D uncertain. The CDR3 covers 11 residues. V lost 5 bases and J 11 bases, leaving 12 bases between the germline ends. Here the CDR3 reads CASSTTLQYTF. The CDR3 bases are TGTGCCAGCAGTACGACACTGCAGTACACCTTC.